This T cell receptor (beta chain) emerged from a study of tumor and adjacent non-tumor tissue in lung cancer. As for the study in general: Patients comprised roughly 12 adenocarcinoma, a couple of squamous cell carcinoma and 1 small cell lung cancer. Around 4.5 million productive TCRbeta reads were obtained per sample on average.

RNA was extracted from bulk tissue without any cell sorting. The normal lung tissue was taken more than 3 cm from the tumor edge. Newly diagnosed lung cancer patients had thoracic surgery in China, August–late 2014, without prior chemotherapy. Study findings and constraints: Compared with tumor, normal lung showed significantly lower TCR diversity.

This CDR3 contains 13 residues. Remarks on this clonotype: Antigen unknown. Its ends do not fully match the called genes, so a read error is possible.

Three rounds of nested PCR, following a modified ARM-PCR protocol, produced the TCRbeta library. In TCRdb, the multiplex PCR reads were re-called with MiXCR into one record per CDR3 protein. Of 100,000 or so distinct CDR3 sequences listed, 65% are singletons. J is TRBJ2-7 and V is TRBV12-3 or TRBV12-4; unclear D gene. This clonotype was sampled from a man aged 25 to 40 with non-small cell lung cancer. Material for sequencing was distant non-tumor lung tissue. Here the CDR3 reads CASRFADSYEQYF. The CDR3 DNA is TGTGCCAGCCGTTTCGCCGATAGCTACGAGCAATACTTC.